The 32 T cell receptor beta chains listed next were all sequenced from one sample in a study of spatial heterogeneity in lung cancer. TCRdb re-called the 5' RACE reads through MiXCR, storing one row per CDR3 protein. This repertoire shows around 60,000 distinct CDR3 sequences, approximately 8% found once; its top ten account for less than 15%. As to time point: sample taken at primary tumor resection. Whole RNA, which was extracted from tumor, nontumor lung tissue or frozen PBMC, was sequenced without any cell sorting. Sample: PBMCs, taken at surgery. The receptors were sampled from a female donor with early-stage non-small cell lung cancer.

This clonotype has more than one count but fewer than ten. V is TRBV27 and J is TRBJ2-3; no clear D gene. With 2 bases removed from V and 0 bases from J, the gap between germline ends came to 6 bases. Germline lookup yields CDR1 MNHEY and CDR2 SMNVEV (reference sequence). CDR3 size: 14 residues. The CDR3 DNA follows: TGTGCCAGCAGTTTAACCTGGAGCACAGATACGCAGTATTTT. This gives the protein CASSLTWSTDTQYF.

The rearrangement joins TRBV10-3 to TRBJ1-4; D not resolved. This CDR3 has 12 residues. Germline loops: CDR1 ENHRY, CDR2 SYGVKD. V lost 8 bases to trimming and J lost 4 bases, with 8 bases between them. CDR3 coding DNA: TGTGCCATCCGGGAAGGTAATGAAAAACTGTTTTTT. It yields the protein CAIREGNEKLFF.

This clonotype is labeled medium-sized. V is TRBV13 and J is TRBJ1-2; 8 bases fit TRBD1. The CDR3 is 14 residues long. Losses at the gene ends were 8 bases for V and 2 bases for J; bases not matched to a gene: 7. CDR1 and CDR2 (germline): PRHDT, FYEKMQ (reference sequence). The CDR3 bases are TGTGCCAGCGAAAAGACAGGGGCGAACTATGGCTACACCTTC. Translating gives CASEKTGANYGYTF.

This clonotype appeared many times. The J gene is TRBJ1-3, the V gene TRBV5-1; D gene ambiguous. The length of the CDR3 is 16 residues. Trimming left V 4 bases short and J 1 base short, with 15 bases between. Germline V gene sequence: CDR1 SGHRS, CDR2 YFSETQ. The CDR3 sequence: CASSVQGPLSGNTIYF. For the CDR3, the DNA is TGCGCCAGCAGCGTCCAAGGACCGCTGTCTGGAAACACCATATATTTT.

DNA of the CDR3: TGTGCCAGCTCACCCCGGGGGGCTGACACAGATACGCAGTATTTT. This encodes CASSPRGADTDTQYF. J is TRBJ2-3 and V is TRBV18; tentative D call: TRBD2 (7 bases). From germline, CDR1 is KGHSH and CDR2 LQKENI. The CDR3 covers 15 residues. V was shortened by 3 bases and J by 2 bases, with 12 bases between the two germline ends.

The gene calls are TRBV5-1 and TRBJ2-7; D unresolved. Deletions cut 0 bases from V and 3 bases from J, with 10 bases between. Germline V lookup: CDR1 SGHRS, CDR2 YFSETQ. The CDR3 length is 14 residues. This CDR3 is CASSLAPGVYEQYF. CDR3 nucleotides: TGCGCCAGCAGCTTGGCACCAGGAGTCTACGAGCAGTACTTC. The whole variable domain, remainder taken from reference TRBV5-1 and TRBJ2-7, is KAGVTQTPRYLIKTRGQQVTLSCSPISGHRSVSWYQQTPGQGLQFLFEYFSETQRNKGNFPGRFSGRQFSNSRSEMNVSTLELGDSALYLCASSLAPGVYEQYFGPGTRLTVT.

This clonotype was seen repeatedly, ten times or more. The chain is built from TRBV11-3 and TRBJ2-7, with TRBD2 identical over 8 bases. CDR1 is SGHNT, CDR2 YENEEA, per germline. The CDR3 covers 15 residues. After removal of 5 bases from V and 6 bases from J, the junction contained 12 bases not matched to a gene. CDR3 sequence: CASSPLPGGPGEQYF. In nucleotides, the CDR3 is TGTGCCAGCAGCCCCTTGCCGGGAGGGCCGGGCGAGCAGTACTTC.

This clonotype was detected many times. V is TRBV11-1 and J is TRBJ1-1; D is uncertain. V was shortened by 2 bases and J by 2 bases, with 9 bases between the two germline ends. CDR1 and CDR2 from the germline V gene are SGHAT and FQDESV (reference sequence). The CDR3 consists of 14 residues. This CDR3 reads CASSLKELNTEAFF. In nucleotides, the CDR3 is TGTGCCAGCAGCTTAAAGGAACTAAACACTGAAGCTTTCTTT.

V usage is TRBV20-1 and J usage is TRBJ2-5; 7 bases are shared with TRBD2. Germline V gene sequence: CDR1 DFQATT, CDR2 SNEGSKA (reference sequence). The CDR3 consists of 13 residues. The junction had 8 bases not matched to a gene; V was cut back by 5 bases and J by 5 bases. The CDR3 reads CSAEATSDETQYF. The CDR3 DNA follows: TGCAGTGCTGAGGCCACTAGCGACGAGACCCAGTACTTC.

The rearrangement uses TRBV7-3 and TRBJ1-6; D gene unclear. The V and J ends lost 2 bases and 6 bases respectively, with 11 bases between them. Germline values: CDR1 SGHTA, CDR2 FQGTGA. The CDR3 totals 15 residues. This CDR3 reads CASSLSAVSNSPLHF. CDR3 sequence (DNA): TGTGCCAGCAGCTTATCGGCGGTTAGTAATTCACCCCTCCACTTT. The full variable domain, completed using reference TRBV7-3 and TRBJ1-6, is GAGVSQTPSNKVTEKGKYVELRCDPISGHTALYWYRQSLGQGPEFLIYFQGTGAADDSGLPNDRFFAVRPEGSVSTLKIQRTERGDSAVYLCASSLSAVSNSPLHFGNGTRLTVT.

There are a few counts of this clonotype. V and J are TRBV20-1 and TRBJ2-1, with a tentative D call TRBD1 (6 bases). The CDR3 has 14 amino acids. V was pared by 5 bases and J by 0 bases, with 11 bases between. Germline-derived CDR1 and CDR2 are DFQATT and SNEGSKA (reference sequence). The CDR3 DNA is TGCAGTGCTCTCACAGGGCCCTCCTACAATGAGCAGTTCTTC. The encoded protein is CSALTGPSYNEQFF.

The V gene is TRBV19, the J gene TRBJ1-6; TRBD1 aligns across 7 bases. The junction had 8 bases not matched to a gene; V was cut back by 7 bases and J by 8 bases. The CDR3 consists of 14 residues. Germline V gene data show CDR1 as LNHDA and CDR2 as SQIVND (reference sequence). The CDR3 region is CASTRGGLDSPLHF. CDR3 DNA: TGTGCCAGTACCAGGGGGGGATTGGATTCACCCCTCCACTTT.

CDR3 in amino acids: CASIWRGQNTEAFF. The CDR3 region has the DNA TGTGCCAGCATTTGGAGGGGACAGAACACTGAAGCTTTCTTT. The J gene is TRBJ1-1, the V gene TRBV6-1; D possibly corresponds to TRBD1 (6 bases). Per germline, CDR1 MNHNS and CDR2 SASEGT. With 7 bases removed from V and 1 base from J, the gap between germline ends came to 13 bases. The CDR3 extends over 14 amino acids.

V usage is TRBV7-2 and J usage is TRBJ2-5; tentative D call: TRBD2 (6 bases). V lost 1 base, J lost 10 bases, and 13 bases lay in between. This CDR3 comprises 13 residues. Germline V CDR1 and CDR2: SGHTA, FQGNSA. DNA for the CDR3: TGTGCCAGCAGCTTAGTTATAGGAGGGGACCAGTACTTC. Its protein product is CASSLVIGGDQYF. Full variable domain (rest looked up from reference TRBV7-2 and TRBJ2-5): GAGVSQSPSNKVTEKGKDVELRCDPISGHTALYWYRQSLGQGLEFLIYFQGNSAPDKSGLPSDRFSAERTGGSVSTLTIQRTQQEDSAVYLCASSLVIGGDQYFGPGTRLLVL.

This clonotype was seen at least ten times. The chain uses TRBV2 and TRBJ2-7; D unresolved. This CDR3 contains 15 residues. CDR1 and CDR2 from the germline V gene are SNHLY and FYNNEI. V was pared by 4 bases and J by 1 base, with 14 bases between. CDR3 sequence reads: CASSVAFGGSYEQYV. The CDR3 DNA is TGTGCCAGCAGTGTGGCGTTCGGCGGATCCTACGAGCAGTACGTC.

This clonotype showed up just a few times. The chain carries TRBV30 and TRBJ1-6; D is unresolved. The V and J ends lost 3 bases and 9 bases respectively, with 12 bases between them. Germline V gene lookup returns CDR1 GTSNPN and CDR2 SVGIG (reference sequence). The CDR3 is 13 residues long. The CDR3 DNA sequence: TGTGCCTGGAGGGGCCCAACGGGTTCACCCCTCCACTTT. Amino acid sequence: CAWRGPTGSPLHF. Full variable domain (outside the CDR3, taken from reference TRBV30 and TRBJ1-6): SQTIHQWPATLVQPVGSPLSLECTVEGTSNPNLYWYRQAAGRGLQLLFYSVGIGQISSEVPQNLSASRPQDRQFILSSKKLLLSDSGFYLCAWRGPTGSPLHFGNGTRLTVT.

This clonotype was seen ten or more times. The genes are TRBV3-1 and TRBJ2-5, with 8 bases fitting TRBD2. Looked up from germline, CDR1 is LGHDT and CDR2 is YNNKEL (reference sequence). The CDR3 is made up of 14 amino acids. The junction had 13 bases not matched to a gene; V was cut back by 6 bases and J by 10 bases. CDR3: CASRETSGGRLQYF. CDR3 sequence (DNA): TGTGCCAGCAGAGAAACCAGCGGGGGCCGACTCCAGTACTTC.

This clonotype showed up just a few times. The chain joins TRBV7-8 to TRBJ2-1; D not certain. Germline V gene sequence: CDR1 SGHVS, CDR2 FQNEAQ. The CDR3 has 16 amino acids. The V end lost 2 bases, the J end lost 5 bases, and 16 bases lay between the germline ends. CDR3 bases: TGTGCCAGCAGCTTAAAGAGGCAGGTATTCGACAATGAGCAGTTCTTC. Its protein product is CASSLKRQVFDNEQFF.

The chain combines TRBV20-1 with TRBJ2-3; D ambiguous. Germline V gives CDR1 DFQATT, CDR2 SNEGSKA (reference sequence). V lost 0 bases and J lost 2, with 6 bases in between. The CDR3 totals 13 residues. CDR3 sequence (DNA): TGCAGTGCTAGAGATGGGGTCACAGATACGCAGTATTTT. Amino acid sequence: CSARDGVTDTQYF.

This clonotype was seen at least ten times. Here the CDR3 DNA reads TGTGCCAGCAGTTTAGCCGGGCCCCGGAGTGGAAACACCATATATTTT. This sequence encodes CASSLAGPRSGNTIYF. The rearrangement uses TRBV12-3 or TRBV12-4 and TRBJ1-3; the D is unclear. There are 16 residues in the CDR3. V lost 0 bases and J 3 bases, leaving 12 bases between the germline ends.

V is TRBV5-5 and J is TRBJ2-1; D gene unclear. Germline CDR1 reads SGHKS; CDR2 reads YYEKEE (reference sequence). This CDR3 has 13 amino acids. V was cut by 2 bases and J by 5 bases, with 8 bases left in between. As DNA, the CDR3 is TGTGCCAGCAGCTTCGACCCAAACAATGAGCAGTTCTTC. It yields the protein CASSFDPNNEQFF.

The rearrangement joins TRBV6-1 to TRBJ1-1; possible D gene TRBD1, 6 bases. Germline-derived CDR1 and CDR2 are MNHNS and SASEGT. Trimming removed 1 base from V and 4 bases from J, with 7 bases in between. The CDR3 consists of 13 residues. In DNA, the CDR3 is TGTGCCAGCAGTGAAGACAGGGTCACTGAAGCTTTCTTT. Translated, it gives CASSEDRVTEAFF.

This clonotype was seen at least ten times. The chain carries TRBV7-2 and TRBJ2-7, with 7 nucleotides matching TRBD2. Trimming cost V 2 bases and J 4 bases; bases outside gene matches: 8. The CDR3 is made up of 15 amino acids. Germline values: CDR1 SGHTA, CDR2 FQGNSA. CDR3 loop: CASSLWSSGVYEQYF. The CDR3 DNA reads TGTGCCAGCAGCTTATGGTCCAGCGGGGTTTACGAGCAGTACTTC.

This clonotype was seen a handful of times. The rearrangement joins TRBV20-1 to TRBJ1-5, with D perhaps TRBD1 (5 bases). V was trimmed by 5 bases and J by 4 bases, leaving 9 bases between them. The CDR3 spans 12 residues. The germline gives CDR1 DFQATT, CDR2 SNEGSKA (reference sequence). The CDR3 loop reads CSAGHRNQPQHF. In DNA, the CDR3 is TGCAGTGCTGGACACCGTAATCAGCCCCAGCATTTT.

CDR3 DNA: TGTGCCAGCAGCTACATGCCCGGGCGACAGCCCCAGCATTTT. Translation gives CASSYMPGRQPQHF. The chain links TRBV28 to TRBJ1-5; the D is unclear. With 6 bases removed from V and 7 bases from J, the gap between germline ends came to 16 bases. This CDR3 has 14 amino acids. The germline V gene has CDR1 MDHEN and CDR2 SYDVKM. Full variable domain (remainder filled in from reference TRBV28 and TRBJ1-5): DVKVTQSSRYLVKRTGEKVFLECVQDMDHENMFWYRQDPGLGLRLIYFSYDVKMKEKGDIPEGYSVSREKKERFSLILESASTNQTSMYLCASSYMPGRQPQHFGDGTRLSIL.

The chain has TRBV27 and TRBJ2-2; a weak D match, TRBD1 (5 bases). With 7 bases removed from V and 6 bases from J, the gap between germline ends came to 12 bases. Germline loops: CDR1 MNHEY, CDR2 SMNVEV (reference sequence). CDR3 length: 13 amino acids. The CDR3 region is CASKQGAPGELFF. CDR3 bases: TGTGCCAGCAAGCAAGGGGCCCCCGGGGAGCTGTTTTTT.

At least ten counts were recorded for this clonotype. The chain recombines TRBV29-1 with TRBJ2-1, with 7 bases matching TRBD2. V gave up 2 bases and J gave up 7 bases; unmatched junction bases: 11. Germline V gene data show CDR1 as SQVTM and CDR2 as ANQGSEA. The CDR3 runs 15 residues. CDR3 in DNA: TGCAGCGTTGAAAGCGGGGTAGCGGACCCGAATGAGCAGTTCTTC. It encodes CSVESGVADPNEQFF.

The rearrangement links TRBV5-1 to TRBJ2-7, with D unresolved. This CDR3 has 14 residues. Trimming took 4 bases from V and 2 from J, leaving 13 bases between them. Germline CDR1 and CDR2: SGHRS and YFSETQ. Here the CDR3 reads CASSHEAKTYEQYV. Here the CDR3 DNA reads TGCGCCAGCAGCCACGAGGCAAAAACCTACGAGCAGTACGTC.

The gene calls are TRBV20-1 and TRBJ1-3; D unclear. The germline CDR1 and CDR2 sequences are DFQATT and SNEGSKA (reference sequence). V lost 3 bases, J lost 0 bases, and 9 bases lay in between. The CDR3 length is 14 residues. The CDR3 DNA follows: TGCAGTGCTAGGGCACCTAACTCTGGAAACACCATATATTTT. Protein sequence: CSARAPNSGNTIYF.

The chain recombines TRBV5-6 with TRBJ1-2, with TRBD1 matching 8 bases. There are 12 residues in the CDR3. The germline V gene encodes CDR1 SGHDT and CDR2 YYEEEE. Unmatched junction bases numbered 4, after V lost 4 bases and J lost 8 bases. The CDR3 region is CASSPDREGYTF. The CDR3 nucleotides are TGTGCCAGCAGCCCGGACAGGGAAGGCTACACCTTC.

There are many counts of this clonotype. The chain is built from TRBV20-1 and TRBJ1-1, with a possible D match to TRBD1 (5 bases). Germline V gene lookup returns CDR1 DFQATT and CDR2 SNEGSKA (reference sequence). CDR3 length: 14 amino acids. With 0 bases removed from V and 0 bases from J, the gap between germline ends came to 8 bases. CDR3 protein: CSAREPGMNTEAFF. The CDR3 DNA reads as TGCAGTGCTAGAGAGCCAGGGATGAACACTGAAGCTTTCTTT.

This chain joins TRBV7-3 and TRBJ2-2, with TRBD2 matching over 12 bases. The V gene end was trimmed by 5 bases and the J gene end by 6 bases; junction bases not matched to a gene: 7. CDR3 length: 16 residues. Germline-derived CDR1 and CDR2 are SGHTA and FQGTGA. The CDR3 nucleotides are TGTGCCAGCAGCCCAAGACTAGCGGGAGTCTCCGGGGAGCTGTTTTTT. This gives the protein CASSPRLAGVSGELFF.